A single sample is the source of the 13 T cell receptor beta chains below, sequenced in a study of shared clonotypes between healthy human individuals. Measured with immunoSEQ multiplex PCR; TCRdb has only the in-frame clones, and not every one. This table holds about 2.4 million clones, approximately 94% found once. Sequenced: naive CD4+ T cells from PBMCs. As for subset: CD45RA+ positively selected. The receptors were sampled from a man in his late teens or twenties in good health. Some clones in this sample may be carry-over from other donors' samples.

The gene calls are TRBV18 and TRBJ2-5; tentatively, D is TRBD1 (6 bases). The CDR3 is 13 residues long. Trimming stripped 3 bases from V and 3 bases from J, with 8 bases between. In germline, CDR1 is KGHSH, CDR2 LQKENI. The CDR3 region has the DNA TGTGCCAGCTCACCGGACAGCAAAGAGACCCAGTACTTC. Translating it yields CASSPDSKETQYF.

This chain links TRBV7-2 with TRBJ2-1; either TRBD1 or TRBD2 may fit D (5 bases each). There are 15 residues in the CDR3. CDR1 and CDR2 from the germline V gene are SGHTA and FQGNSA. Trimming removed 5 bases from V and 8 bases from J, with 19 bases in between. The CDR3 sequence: CASSRTGPRSHEQFF. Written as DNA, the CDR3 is TGTGCCAGCAGCCGGACGGGACCCAGGAGCCATGAGCAGTTCTTC.

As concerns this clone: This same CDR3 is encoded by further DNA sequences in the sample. CDR3 sequence: CASSSTYEQYF. DNA for the CDR3: TGTGCCAGCAGTTCCACCTACGAGCAGTACTTC. The J gene is TRBJ2-7, the V gene TRBV6-5; D gene uncertain. The CDR3 length is 11 residues. Per the germline V gene, CDR1 is MNHEY and CDR2 is SVGAGI. V lost 4 bases and J lost 2, with 3 bases in between.

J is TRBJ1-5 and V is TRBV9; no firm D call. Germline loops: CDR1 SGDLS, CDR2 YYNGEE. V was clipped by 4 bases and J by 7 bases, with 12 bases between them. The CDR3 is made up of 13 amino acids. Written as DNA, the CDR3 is TGTGCCAGCAGCACGGTCCTTGGCCAGCCCCAGCATTTT. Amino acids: CASSTVLGQPQHF.

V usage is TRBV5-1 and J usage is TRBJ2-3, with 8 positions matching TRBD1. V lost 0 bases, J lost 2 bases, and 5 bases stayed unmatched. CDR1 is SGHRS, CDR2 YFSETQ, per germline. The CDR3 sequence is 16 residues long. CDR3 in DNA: TGCGCCAGCAGCTTGGCCGACAGGGGTGCCACAGATACGCAGTATTTT. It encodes CASSLADRGATDTQYF. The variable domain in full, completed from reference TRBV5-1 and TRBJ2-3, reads KAGVTQTPRYLIKTRGQQVTLSCSPISGHRSVSWYQQTPGQGLQFLFEYFSETQRNKGNFPGRFSGRQFSNSRSEMNVSTLELGDSALYLCASSLADRGATDTQYFGPGTRLTVL.

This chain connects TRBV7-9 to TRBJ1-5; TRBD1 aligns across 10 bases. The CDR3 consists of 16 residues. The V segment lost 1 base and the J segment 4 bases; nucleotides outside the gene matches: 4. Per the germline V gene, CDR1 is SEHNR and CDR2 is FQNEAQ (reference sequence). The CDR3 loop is CASSLVPGQGNQPQHF. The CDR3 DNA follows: TGTGCCAGCAGCTTAGTCCCGGGACAGGGGAATCAGCCCCAGCATTTT.

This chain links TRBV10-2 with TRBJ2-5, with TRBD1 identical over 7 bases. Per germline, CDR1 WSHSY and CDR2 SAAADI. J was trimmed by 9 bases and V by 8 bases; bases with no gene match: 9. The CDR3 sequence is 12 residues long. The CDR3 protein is CASLDAGTAQYF. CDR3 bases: TGCGCCAGCTTAGATGCCGGGACAGCCCAGTACTTC.

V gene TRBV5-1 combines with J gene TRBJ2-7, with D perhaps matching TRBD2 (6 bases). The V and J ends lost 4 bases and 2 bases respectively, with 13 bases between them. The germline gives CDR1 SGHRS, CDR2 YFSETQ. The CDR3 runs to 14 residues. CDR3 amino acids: CASSPPSGAYEQYF. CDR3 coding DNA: TGCGCCAGCAGCCCTCCATCGGGGGCCTACGAGCAGTACTTC. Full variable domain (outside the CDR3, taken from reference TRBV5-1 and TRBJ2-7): KAGVTQTPRYLIKTRGQQVTLSCSPISGHRSVSWYQQTPGQGLQFLFEYFSETQRNKGNFPGRFSGRQFSNSRSEMNVSTLELGDSALYLCASSPPSGAYEQYFGPGTRLTVT.

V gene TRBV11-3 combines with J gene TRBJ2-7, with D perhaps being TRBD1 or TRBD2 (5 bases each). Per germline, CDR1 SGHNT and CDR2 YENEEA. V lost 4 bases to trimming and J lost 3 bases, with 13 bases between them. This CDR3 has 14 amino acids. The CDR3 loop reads CASSSGRPLYEQYF. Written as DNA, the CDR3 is TGTGCCAGCAGCTCGGGACGGCCTCTCTACGAGCAGTACTTC. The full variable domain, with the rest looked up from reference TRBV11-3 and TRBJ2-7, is EAGVVQSPRYKIIEKKQPVAFWCNPISGHNTLYWYLQNLGQGPELLIRYENEEAVDDSQLPKDRFSAERLKGVDSTLKIQPAELGDSAVYLCASSSGRPLYEQYFGPGTRLTVT.

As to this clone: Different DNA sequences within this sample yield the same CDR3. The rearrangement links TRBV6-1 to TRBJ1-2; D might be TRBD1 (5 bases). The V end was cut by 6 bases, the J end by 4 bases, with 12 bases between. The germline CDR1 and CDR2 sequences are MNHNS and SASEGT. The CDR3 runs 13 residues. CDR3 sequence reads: CASRTGRSYGYTF. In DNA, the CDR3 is TGTGCCAGCAGGACGGGGCGGAGCTATGGCTACACCTTC.

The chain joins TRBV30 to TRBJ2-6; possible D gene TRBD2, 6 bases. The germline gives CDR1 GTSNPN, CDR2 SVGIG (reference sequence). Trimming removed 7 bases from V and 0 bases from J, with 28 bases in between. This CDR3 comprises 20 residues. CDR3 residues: CASRGGSDGLLGSGANVLTF. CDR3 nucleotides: TGTGCCTCGAGGGGAGGTTCCGACGGACTGTTAGGCTCTGGGGCCAACGTCCTGACTTTC.

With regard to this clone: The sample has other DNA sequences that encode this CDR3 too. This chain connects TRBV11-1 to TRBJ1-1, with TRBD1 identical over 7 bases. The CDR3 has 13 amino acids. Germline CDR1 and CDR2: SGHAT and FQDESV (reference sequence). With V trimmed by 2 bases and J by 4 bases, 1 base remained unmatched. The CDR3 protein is CASSLSGGTEAFF. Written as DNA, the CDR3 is TGTGCCAGCAGCTTATCAGGGGGCACTGAAGCTTTCTTT.

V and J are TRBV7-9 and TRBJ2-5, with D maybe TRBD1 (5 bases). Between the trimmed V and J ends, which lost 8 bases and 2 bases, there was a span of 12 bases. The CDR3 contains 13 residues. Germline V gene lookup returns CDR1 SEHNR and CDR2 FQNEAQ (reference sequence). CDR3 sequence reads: CASDDSGQETQYF. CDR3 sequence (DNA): TGTGCCAGCGACGACAGTGGACAAGAGACCCAGTACTTC.